This T cell receptor beta chain was recovered during a study of long-term antiretroviral therapy in people with HIV. Findings and limits, study-wide: Whereas controls had wider CDR3 length ranges, HIV repertoires had narrower ones. ART preceded a rise in diversity that nonetheless stayed lower than in transplant donor controls.

The CDR3 consists of 15 residues. Germline V lookup: CDR1 SGHAT, CDR2 FQNNGV. Trimming removed 5 bases at V and 5 bases at J, with 18 bases between. Note on this clone: Its target is not known.

They ran version v3.0 of the immunoSEQ assay at survey level. The target of sequencing was roughly 40,000-55,000 T-cell genomes per sample. Only in-frame clones appear in the TCRdb table, and some are missing; sequencing was by immunoSEQ multiplex PCR. In the table there are 45,000 to 50,000 clones, roughly four fifths of which are singletons. One or more pre-ART and two or more post-ART PBMC samples were available from each donor. This rearrangement joins TRBV11-2 to TRBJ2-5; D tentatively reads TRBD1 or TRBD2 (5 bases each). This receptor was taken from a woman between 18 and 30 years old with HIV. The sequencing here drew on unsorted PBMCs, taken 0.8 years after starting antiretroviral therapy. CDR3 region: CASSPNRGSGETQYF. The DNA of the CDR3 is TGTGCCAGCAGCCCCAATCGGGGCTCTGGGGAGACCCAGTACTTC.